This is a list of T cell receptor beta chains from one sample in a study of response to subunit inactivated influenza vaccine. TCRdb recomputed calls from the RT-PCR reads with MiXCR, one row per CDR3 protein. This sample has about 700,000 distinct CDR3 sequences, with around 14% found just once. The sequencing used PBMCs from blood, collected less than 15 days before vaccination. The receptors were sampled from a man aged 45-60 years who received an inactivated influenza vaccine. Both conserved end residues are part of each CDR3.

CASSESLGPSDTQYF	TRBV25-1	TRBJ2-3
CASSLLGLAGGARNEQFF	TRBV11-1	TRBJ2-1
CASSLLGGKGQPQHF	TRBV12-3/TRBV12-4	TRBJ1-5
CSALRLTGDQPQHF	TRBV20-1	TRBJ1-5
CASSQLSRDRDNSPLHF	TRBV16	TRBJ1-6
CASSDIAGSYNEQFF	TRBV6-1	TRBJ2-1
CARTGPAGNTIYF	TRBV7-3	TRBJ1-3
CASMPRGGRGNQPQHF	TRBV27	TRBJ1-5
CASSPDVTKETQYF	TRBV7-9	TRBJ2-5
CASSQDPGLTSGRRSEQFF	TRBV14	TRBJ2-1
CASSEVWAGLTGELFF	TRBV6-1	TRBJ2-2
CASTQWGDADTQYF	TRBV7-8	TRBJ2-3
CSTRRGMAEAFF	TRBV29-1	TRBJ1-1
CAISESTVEQYF	TRBV10-3	TRBJ2-7
CASSRNTDTQYF	TRBV6-2/TRBV6-3	TRBJ2-3
CAISDGQGEETQYF	TRBV10-3	TRBJ2-5
CASSASGRPNNEQFF	TRBV7-9	TRBJ2-1
CASSFSRTGEIAEQYF	TRBV6-2/TRBV6-3	TRBJ2-7
CASSQVAGQTYEQYF	TRBV4-1	TRBJ2-7
CASTDRGTSNQPQHF	TRBV6-2/TRBV6-3	TRBJ1-5
CASSHSLTGTGSSPLHF	TRBV5-1	TRBJ1-6
CSARSLAGDWEQYF	TRBV20-1	TRBJ2-7
CSAPKIWGEGSGELFF	TRBV20-1	TRBJ2-2
CASSGASEYNEQFF	TRBV18	TRBJ2-1
CASKGQQFYNEQFF	TRBV28	TRBJ2-1
CASSRTGGIYEQYF	TRBV4-1	TRBJ2-7
CASSQDLVGLGVTEQYF	TRBV3-1	TRBJ2-7